This T cell receptor (beta chain) came from a study of blood T cell repertoires in COVID-19. Across the whole study: Acute and convalescent COVID-19 specimens originated in the United States, Italy and Spain. PBMCs, B-cell-depleted T cells, or T cells were the source of the cDNA or gDNA that made up the material.

Authors' processing steps: It was from reference gene primer amplification that nucleated cell counts were estimated. Only in-frame clones appear in the TCRdb table, and some are missing; sequencing was by immunoSEQ multiplex PCR. That table supplies the V and J calls and clone size; D and trimming were determined from the DNA. The sample contains about 670,000 clones, 75% to 90% of which appear only once. On this clone: A junction end diverges from the germline sequence, so it may reflect a read error.

This CDR3 contains 14 residues. Germline CDR1 reads MNHNS; CDR2 reads SASEGT. The chain is built from TRBV6-1 and TRBJ2-1; TRBD1 is a possible D gene (6 bases). The TCR originated in a woman between 18 and 29 years old with acute or convalescent COVID-19. The sequencing sample was made of peripheral blood. In DNA, the CDR3 is TGTGCCAGCAGTAAAGCTTCAGGGGCCTGGGAGCAGTTCTTC. This codes for CASSKASGAWEQFF.